A selection of T cell receptor beta chains follows, all from one sample in a study of blood T cell repertoires in COVID-19. Repertoires were generated with immunoSEQ multiplex PCR, while TCRdb's copy carries only in-frame clones and drops some. In the table there are 210,000 or so clones, around 85% of which are singletons. Sequencing input: peripheral blood. The receptors stem from a man aged 50-59 years who had recovered from COVID-19. Each CDR3 is given with its conserved first and last residue. A D gene is named only where the DNA matches it firmly. Clone size is shown for a subset of rows, as once, few, many or a class of expanded clone.

TGTGCCAGCAGCCCTATCCCCCCTGGCACAGATACGCAGTATTTT,CASSPIPPGTDTQYF,.,.,TRBV7-8,TRBJ2-3
TGTGCCAGCAGCCCCAATAGTAACAATGAGCAGTTCTTC,CASSPNSNNEQFF,.,.,TRBV7-8,TRBJ2-1
TGTGCCAGCAGCGTAGGGACAACCGAAGCTTTCTTT,CASSVGTTEAFF,few,.,TRBV5-6,TRBJ1-1
TGTGCCAGCACGGTCCTCTCCGTCAATTCACCCCTCCACTTT,CASTVLSVNSPLHF,.,.,TRBV2,TRBJ1-6
TGTGCCAGCTCACCACGTCCGGGGACAGGGGGGACTGAAGCTTTCTTT,CASSPRPGTGGTEAFF,.,TRBD1,TRBV18,TRBJ1-1
TGTGCCAGCAGTTACCCGGGACTAGCGGGAGGGCCATTGTTAGAGACCCAGTACTTC,CASSYPGLAGGPLLETQYF,.,TRBD2,TRBV6-2/TRBV6-3,TRBJ2-5
TGTGCCACCATCATCGGGACTAGCATAGATACGCAGTATTTT,CATIIGTSIDTQYF,.,TRBD2,TRBV6-6,TRBJ2-3
TGTGCCATCACGAGGGGGTCGAACACTGAAGCTTTCTTT,CAITRGSNTEAFF,few,.,TRBV10-3,TRBJ1-1
TGCGCCAGCAGCCCGACGACTAGTTACGAGCAGTACTTC,CASSPTTSYEQYF,.,.,TRBV5-1,TRBJ2-7
TGTGCCAGCAGCTCCCGACCCCAGGGAGGACAAGAGACCCAGTACTTC,CASSSRPQGGQETQYF,.,.,TRBV7-3,TRBJ2-5
TGTGCCAGCAGTTTAACCGACTTCTATGGCTACACCTTC,CASSLTDFYGYTF,once,.,TRBV28,TRBJ1-2
TGTGCCAGCAGTTATCTCCGTATAAACACTGAAGCTTTCTTT,CASSYLRINTEAFF,.,.,TRBV6-2/TRBV6-3,TRBJ1-1
TGTGCCAGCAGTTTAATGAACACTGAAGCTTTCTTT,CASSLMNTEAFF,.,.,TRBV6-2/TRBV6-3,TRBJ1-1
TGTGCCAGCAGTTACGGGACAGGGAACTACGAGCAGTACTTC,CASSYGTGNYEQYF,.,TRBD1,TRBV6-5,TRBJ2-7
TGTGCCAGCAGTTTACAACAGGGTAACTATGGCTACACCTTC,CASSLQQGNYGYTF,.,.,TRBV28,TRBJ1-2
TGTGCCAGCAGCCATAAGGGACAGGGGGTTACTGAAGCTTTCTTT,CASSHKGQGVTEAFF,once,TRBD1,TRBV6-2/TRBV6-3,TRBJ1-1
TGCGCCAGCAGCCTGGGGGGACCGGGGGGGCCCCAGCATTTT,CASSLGGPGGPQHF,.,.,TRBV5-1,TRBJ1-5
TGTGCCTGGAGTGTAAGGGACTGGTACACAGATACGCAGTATTTT,CAWSVRDWYTDTQYF,.,.,TRBV30,TRBJ2-3
TGCGCCAGCAGCAGGAGCGGGAACCAGCCCCAGCATTTT,CASSRSGNQPQHF,.,.,TRBV5-1,TRBJ1-5
TGTGCCAGCATCGCCCCGGGCCGCCGGGATACCACCGGGGAGCTGTTTTTT,CASIAPGRRDTTGELFF,.,.,TRBV7-2,TRBJ2-2
TGCGTCAGCAGCCAATTGACAGGGGACTATGGCTACACCTTC,CVSSQLTGDYGYTF,.,TRBD1,TRBV4-1,TRBJ1-2
TGTGCCAGCAGCTTAGGAGGACTAGCGGGGTACAATGAGCAGTTCTTC,CASSLGGLAGYNEQFF,.,TRBD2,TRBV11-2,TRBJ2-1
TGTGCCAGCAGGACAGGGGTGTATGGCTACACCTTC,CASRTGVYGYTF,.,TRBD1,TRBV12-3/TRBV12-4,TRBJ1-2
TGTGCCAGCGAGAGCGGGAGAGGATTCAATGAGCAGTTCTTC,CASESGRGFNEQFF,.,TRBD2,TRBV28,TRBJ2-1
TGTGCCAGCTCAGGGGACAGGGAGGTGTACGAGCAGTACTTC,CASSGDREVYEQYF,.,TRBD1,TRBV18,TRBJ2-7
TGTGCCAGCAGCGCCGGGACAGGAATCGATCTGGAGACCCAGTACTTC,CASSAGTGIDLETQYF,.,TRBD1,TRBV5-8,TRBJ2-5
TGTGCCATCAGCGGACAGCTCGTAGGAAATCAGCCCCAGCATTTT,CAISGQLVGNQPQHF,.,.,TRBV10-3,TRBJ1-5
TGTGCCAGCAGCCCGACACGGGGGGGCGAGCAGTACTTC,CASSPTRGGEQYF,.,TRBD2,TRBV7-2,TRBJ2-7